Below, 6 T cell receptor beta chains from the same sample are listed, as sequenced in a study of identical twins. TCRdb independently ran MiXCR on the 5' RACE reads; one entry per CDR3 protein. The profile shows 500,000 to 600,000 distinct CDR3 sequences, less than 25% of them singletons. The same sample was also used in a study of T cells expressing NK-cell markers.

The specimen was CD4+ T cells sorted from blood. The receptors were sampled from a woman aged 18 to 35 in good health.

The chain joins TRBV20-1 to TRBJ1-6; 9 bases line up with TRBD1. The V gene end was trimmed by 3 bases and the J gene end by 7 bases; junction bases not matched to a gene: 4. The CDR3 consists of 14 residues. Looked up from germline, CDR1 is DFQATT and CDR2 is SNEGSKA (reference sequence). The CDR3 DNA sequence: TGCAGTGCTAGTGGGGGGACAGGGAATTCACCCCTCCACTTT. Encoded protein: CSASGGTGNSPLHF.

This clonotype was observed a handful of times. The V and J genes are TRBV27 and TRBJ1-1, with D tentatively TRBD1 (5 bases). There are 11 residues in the CDR3. Germline V lookup: CDR1 MNHEY, CDR2 SMNVEV (reference sequence). Trimming stripped 6 bases from V and 5 bases from J, with 7 bases between. The CDR3 bases are TGTGCCAGCAGATGGGGGACTGAAGCTTTCTTT. This encodes CASRWGTEAFF.

In its sample, this clonotype was seen once. The rearrangement uses TRBV9 and TRBJ2-3; D is possibly TRBD1 (6 bases). Germline V gives CDR1 SGDLS, CDR2 YYNGEE. V shed 5 bases and J shed 4 bases, with 14 bases lying between them. The CDR3 runs 14 residues. Written as DNA, the CDR3 is TGTGCCAGCAGTCTACAGGGTAACGCAGATACGCAGTATTTT. This encodes CASSLQGNADTQYF.

The chain employs TRBV20-1 and TRBJ2-3, with D uncertain. V shed 3 bases and J shed 6 bases, with 16 bases lying between them. This CDR3 region has 14 residues. CDR1 and CDR2 from the germline V gene are DFQATT and SNEGSKA (reference sequence). CDR3 bases: TGCAGTGCTAGTATTCAATCTAGGCCGGATACGCAGTATTTT. This sequence encodes CSASIQSRPDTQYF.

This clonotype was observed a handful of times. The gene calls are TRBV20-1 and TRBJ2-5; TRBD2 aligns across 7 bases. With V trimmed by 0 bases and J by 1 base, 2 bases remained unmatched. The CDR3 runs 14 residues. Germline assignment: CDR1 DFQATT and CDR2 SNEGSKA (reference sequence). The CDR3, as DNA: TGCAGTGCTAGAGACGGACTAGTCCAAGAGACCCAGTACTTC. Its protein is CSARDGLVQETQYF.

This clonotype was observed a few times. V gene TRBV25-1 combines with J gene TRBJ2-7; 7 bases fit TRBD1. Per germline, CDR1 MGHDK and CDR2 SYGVNS. V gave up 3 bases and J gave up 11 bases; unmatched junction bases: 10. The CDR3 runs 13 residues. The CDR3 here is CASSDHHGQVEYF. The CDR3 nucleotides are TGTGCCAGCAGTGACCACCACGGACAGGTAGAGTACTTC.